What follows is one T cell receptor (beta chain) and its context. There is no known antigen for this receptor. The record has no base qualities; no much larger clone is one base away. The sample originates from a study of CD4 T cells in relation to SARS-CoV-2 and coronaviruses (dated by TCRdb to about 2021). For the study in its entirety: In the ViraFEST assay, PBMCs were grown with antigen for about eleven days, and TCR beta CDR3s were then sequenced to identify antigen-specific clonal expansions. The Adaptive Biotechnologies TCR-sequencing kit was used to sequence samples from a few pre-COVID donors and the naive versus memory experiments, while other data came from Illumina-based sequencing. The study assessed, at the TCR clonotype level, memory CD4+ T cell crossreactivity between SARS-CoV-2 and common cold coronavirus spike proteins. Using patient-derived lymphoblastoid cell lines, the shared crossreactive spike epitopes were mapped to their HLA restriction. An HIV-1 Nef peptide pool or a culture without peptide was used as the negative reference condition. A different, Illumina-based TCR-beta assay was used to sequence expansion assays from other donors in the study. Here is what the overall study found, with its caveats: Approximately 60% of donors had memory CD4+ clonotypes that crossrecognized SARS-CoV-2 and at least one common cold coronavirus spike. Significantly weaker SARS-CoV-2-driven expansion was shown by crossreactive clones than by monoreactive clones, consistent with antigenic imprinting. Small numbers of patients and of tested TCRs were a limitation of the study. Because no donor provided both pre-pandemic and post-infection samples, tracing the source of pre-existing responses was limited. Crossreactivity analysis was centred on spike protein, so crossreactivity against other viral proteins was not assessed.

Receptor libraries were prepared by the immunoSEQ multiplex PCR assay. The study's processing was this. During preprocessing, nonproductive sequences were removed, as were CDR3s that did not start with C, did not end with F or W, or were shorter than 7 amino acids. Antigen-specific clonotypes were called with the MANAFEST web app on the basis of expansion relative to the reference and to other culture wells. A clone counted as positive if significantly expanded in 2 of 3 replicate wells versus the reference culture at FDR below 0.05. Positive clones also required significant expansion versus all other tandem wells and an odds ratio above 5. CDR3 homology was measured as pairwise Levenshtein distance, computed with the stringdist R package after trimming three terminal residues from each end. TCRdb limited this immuneACCESS table to in-frame rearrangements with V and J called. A share of clones is missing; checked studies link under half to unresolved V genes, and the rest is unexplained. D and trimming were read from the DNA, whereas the V and J calls and clone size are those reported in that table. This sample has approximately 19,000 clones in its table, and roughly three quarters of those were observed once. The leading ten clones occupy roughly 15% of the sample.

The cysteine opens and the phenylalanine closes a CDR3 of 16 amino acids. Just the 48-base CDR3 DNA is kept, in frame starting at base 1. Germline trimming: 3 bases from V, 9 bases from J; junction bases outside gene matches: 13. Reading the germline V gene (reference sequence) gives CDR1 DFQATT and CDR2 SNEGSKA. CD4+ T cells from unexposed donors were collected before the COVID-19 pandemic (2011-2018). Following 10 days of culture, the EasySep CD4+ T cell isolation kit was used to isolate CD4+ T cells. As far as cell numbers permitted, CD4+ T cells from unexposed donors were tested for reactivity against SARS-CoV-2 S and N as well as four spike pools from common cold coronaviruses. Each well received 2 million to 2.5 million PBMCs, cultured in IMDM supplemented with roughly 4.9% human AB serum and around 9 IU/ml IL-2. Half of the culture medium was replaced with fresh IL-2-containing medium on days 3 and 7. Triplicate replicate wells were generally used for each peptide culture condition. The leukapheresis product for the unexposed donors was obtained through commercial purchase. Ficoll-Paque PLUS gradient centrifugation was used to isolate PBMCs from leukapheresis product or whole blood. PBMCs were either cryopreserved at -140°C or used fresh in the expansion assay. The QIAamp Micro DNA Kit was used to extract genomic DNA from the CD4+ T cells.

The sequence came from a human donor in good health. The sample consisted of CD4+ T cells from PBMCs, cultured in vitro. This chain joins TRBV20-1 to TRBJ2-1, with 11 bases matching TRBD2. The bases are TGCAGTGCTAGTCGGGCGGTAGCGGGAGGGATGAGTGAGCAGTTCTTC. This codes for CSASRAVAGGMSEQFF.